This T cell receptor (beta chain) is drawn from a study of blood T cell repertoires in COVID-19. Study-wide context: Collection of acute and convalescent COVID-19 samples took place in the United States, Italy and Spain. PBMCs, B-cell-depleted T cells, or T cells were the source of the cDNA or gDNA that made up the material.

Authors' data handling: Reference gene primers were amplified, and this amplification served to estimate nucleated cell counts. The data were produced by immunoSEQ multiplex PCR, yet TCRdb's version contains in-frame clones alone and is incomplete. Clone size and V and J calls were adopted from that table, with D and trimming inferred from the DNA. Of about 39,000 clones in the sample, 84% are singletons; the top ten hold more than 12%. The clonotype comes from a man aged 45-65 years with active or convalescent COVID-19. Sample: peripheral blood.

CDR3 region: CASSYSGGSYGYTF. The CDR3, as DNA: TGTGCCAGCAGTTACTCTGGCGGGAGTTATGGCTACACCTTC. The genes are TRBV6-5 and TRBJ1-2; D is undetermined. The CDR3 has 14 amino acids. Trimming took 0 bases from V and 5 from J, leaving 10 bases between them. Germline CDR1 MNHEY, CDR2 SVGAGI.